The clone carrying this T cell receptor (beta chain) was observed a handful of times. Antigen specificity is unknown. This CDR3 comprises 14 residues. The V gene lost 9 bases and the J gene lost 0 bases, with 12 bases spanning the gap. Germline V gene lookup returns CDR1 MNHNY and CDR2 SVGAGI (reference sequence). The data were obtained in a study of post-analysis software for immune sequencing data. Findings and limits, study-wide: About 5 TRBV segments, including TRBV5-6, TRBV5-1 and TRBV20-1, were more frequent in patients than controls.

The TCR beta cDNA libraries carried unique molecular identifiers. Each sample of about 0.95 to 11 million input T cells yielded around 500,000 cDNA molecules, so each molecule approximated one T cell. TCRdb fed the PCR reads into MiXCR, producing one record per CDR3 protein. The sample has about 680,000 distinct CDR3 sequences, approximately 60% seen once. Source material: blood. The TCR originated in a girl aged 2-10 years with multiple sclerosis. The chain recombines TRBV6-6 with TRBJ1-5, with TRBD1 as a possible D gene (6 bases). The CDR3 coding sequence is TGTGCCAGTAGGGACATATCTAGCAATCAGCCCCAGCATTTT. It yields the protein CASRDISSNQPQHF.